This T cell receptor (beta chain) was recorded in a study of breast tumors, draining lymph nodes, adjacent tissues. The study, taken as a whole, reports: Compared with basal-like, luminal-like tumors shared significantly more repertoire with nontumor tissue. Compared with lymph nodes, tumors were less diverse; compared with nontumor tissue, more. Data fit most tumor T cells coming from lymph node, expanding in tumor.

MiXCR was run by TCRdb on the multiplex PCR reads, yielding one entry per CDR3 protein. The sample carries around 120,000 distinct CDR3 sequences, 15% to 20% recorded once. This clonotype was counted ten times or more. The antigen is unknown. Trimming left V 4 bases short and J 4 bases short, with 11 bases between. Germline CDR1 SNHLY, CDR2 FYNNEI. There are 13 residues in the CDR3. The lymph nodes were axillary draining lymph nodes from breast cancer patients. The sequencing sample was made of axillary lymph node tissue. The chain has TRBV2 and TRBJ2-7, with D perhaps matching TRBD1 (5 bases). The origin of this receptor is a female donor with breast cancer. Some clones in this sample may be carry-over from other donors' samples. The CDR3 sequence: CASSADRGYEQYF. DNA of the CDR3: TGTGCCAGCAGTGCCGATAGGGGATACGAGCAGTACTTC.